This TCR beta chain was identified in a study of CD8 T cells in Susac syndrome. With random hexamers, reverse transcription was performed on roughly 0.45 to 1 ug of RNA. In TCRdb, the immunoSEQ multiplex PCR reads were re-called with MiXCR into one record per CDR3 protein. The top ten hold roughly 0.088% of the sample, which has 90,000 to 150,000 distinct CDR3 sequences, 85% to 95% seen once. J lost 4 bases, V lost 7 bases, and 9 bases had no gene match. The CDR3 consists of 14 residues. CDR1 and CDR2 (germline): SNHLY, FYNNEI. The authors carried out high-throughput sequencing of TCR beta. They applied it to CD8+ and CD4+ T cells obtained from blood. Negative isolation yielded CD8+ and CD4+ T cells; FACS enriched TEMRA cells.

J is TRBJ1-2 and V is TRBV2; 7 bases are a match to TRBD1. This TCR came from a human donor with multiple sclerosis. Source material: CD4+ T cells from PBMCs. CDR3 amino acids: CASNTQGTSYGYTF. CDR3 DNA: TGTGCCAGCAATACACAGGGGACTAGCTATGGCTACACCTTC.